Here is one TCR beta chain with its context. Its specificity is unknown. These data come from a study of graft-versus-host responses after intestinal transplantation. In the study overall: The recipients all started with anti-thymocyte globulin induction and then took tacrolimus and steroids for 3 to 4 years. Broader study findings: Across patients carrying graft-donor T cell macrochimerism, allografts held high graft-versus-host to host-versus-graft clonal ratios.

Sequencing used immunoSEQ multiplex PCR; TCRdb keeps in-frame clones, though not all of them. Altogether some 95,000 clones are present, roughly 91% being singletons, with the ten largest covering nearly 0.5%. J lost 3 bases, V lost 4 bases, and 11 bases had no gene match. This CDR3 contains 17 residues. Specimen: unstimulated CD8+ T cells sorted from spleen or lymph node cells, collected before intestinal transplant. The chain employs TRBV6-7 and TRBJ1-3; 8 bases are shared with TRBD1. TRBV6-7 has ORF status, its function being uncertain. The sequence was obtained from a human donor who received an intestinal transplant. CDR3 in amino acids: CASSCYPRGLDGNTIYF. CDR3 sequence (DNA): TGTGCCAGCAGTTGCTATCCCAGGGGGCTAGATGGAAACACCATATATTTT.